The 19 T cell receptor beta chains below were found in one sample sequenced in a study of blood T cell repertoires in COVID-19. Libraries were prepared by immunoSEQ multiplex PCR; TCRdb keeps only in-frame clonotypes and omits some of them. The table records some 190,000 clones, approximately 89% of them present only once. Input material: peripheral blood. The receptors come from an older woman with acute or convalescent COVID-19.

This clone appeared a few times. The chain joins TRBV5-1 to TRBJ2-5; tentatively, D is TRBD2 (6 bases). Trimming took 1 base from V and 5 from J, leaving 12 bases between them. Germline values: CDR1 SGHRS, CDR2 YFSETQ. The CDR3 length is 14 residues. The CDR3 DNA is TGCGCCAGCAGCTTGACGGGAGCCCGGGAGACCCAGTACTTC. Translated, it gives CASSLTGARETQYF.

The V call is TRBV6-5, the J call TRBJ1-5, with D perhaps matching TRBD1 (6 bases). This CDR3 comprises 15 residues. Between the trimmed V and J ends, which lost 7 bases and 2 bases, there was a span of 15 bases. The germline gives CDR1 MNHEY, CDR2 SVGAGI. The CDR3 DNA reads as TGTGCCAGCAAAAACGTACAGGGCGGCAATCAGCCCCAGCATTTT. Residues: CASKNVQGGNQPQHF.

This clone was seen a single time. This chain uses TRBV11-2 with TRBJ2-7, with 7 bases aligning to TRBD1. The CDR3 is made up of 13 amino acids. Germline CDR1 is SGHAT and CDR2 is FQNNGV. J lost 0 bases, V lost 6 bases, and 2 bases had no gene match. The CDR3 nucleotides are TGTGCCAGCAGGGGACAGAGCTCCTACGAGCAGTACGTC. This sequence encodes CASRGQSSYEQYV.

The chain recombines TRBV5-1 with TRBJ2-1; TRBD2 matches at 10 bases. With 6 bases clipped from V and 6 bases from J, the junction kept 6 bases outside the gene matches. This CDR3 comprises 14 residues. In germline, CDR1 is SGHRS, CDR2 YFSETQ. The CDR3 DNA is TGCGCCAGCAAAATAGCGGGAGGCGGCAATGAGCAGTTCTTC. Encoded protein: CASKIAGGGNEQFF. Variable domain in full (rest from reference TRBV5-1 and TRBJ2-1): KAGVTQTPRYLIKTRGQQVTLSCSPISGHRSVSWYQQTPGQGLQFLFEYFSETQRNKGNFPGRFSGRQFSNSRSEMNVSTLELGDSALYLCASKIAGGGNEQFFGPGTRLTVL.

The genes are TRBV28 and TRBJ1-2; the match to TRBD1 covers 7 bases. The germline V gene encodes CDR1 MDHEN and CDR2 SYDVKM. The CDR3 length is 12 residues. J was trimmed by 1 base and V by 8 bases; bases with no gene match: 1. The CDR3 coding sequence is TGTGCCAGCCGACAGGGTAACTATGGCTACACCTTC. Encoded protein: CASRQGNYGYTF.

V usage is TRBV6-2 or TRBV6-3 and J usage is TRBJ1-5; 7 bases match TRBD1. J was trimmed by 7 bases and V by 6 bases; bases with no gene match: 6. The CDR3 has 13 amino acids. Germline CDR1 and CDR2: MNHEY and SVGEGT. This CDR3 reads CASSRGGVQPQHF. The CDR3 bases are TGTGCCAGCAGCAGGGGGGGCGTACAGCCCCAGCATTTT.

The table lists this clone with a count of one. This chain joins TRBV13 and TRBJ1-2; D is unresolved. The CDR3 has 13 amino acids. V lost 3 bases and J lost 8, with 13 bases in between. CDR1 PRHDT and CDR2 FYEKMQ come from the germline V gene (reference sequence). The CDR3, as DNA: TGTGCCAGCAGCTTCGGAGGAGAAGGCGGCTACACCTTC. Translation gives CASSFGGEGGYTF.

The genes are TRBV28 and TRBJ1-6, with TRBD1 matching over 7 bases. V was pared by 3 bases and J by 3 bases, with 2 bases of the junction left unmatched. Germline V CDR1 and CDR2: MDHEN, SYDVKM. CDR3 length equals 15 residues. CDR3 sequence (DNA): TGTGCCAGCAGTTTCTCAGGGGGCTATAATTCACCCCTCCACTTT. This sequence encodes CASSFSGGYNSPLHF.

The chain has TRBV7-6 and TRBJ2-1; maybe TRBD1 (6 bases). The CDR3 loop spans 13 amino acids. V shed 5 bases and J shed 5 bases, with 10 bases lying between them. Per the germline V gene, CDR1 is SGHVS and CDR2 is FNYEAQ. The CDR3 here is CASSTGQHNEQFF. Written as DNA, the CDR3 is TGTGCCAGCAGCACGGGACAACACAATGAGCAGTTCTTC.

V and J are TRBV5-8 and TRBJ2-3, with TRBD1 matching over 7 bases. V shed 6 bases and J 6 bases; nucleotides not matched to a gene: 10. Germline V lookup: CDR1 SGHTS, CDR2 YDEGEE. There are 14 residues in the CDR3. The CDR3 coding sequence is TGTGCCAGCACCCTGACAGGGCTCGACGATACGCAGTATTTT. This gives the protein CASTLTGLDDTQYF.

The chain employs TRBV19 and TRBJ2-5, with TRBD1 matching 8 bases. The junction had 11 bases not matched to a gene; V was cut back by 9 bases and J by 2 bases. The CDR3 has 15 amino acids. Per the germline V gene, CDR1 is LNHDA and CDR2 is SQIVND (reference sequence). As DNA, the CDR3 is TGTGCCAGCCGAGACAGGGGCGGGTTTCAAGAGACCCAGTACTTC. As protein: CASRDRGGFQETQYF.

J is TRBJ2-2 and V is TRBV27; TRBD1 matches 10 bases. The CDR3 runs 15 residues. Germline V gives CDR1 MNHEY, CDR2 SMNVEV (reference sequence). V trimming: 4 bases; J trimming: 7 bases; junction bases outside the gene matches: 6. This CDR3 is CASSSQTGGNGELFF. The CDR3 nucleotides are TGTGCCAGCAGTTCCCAGACAGGGGGCAACGGGGAGCTGTTTTTT.

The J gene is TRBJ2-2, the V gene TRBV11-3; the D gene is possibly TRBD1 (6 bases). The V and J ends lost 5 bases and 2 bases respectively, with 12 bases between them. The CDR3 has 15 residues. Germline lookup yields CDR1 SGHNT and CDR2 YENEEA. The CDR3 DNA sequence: TGTGCCAGCAGCCCCAGGGACACCAACACCGGGGAGCTGTTTTTT. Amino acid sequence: CASSPRDTNTGELFF.

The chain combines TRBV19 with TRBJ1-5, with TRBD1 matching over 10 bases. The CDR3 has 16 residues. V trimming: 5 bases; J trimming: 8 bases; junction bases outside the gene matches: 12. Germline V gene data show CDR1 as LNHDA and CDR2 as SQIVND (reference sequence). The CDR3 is CASSQDGTGASKPQHF. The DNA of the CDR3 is TGTGCCAGTAGTCAAGACGGGACAGGGGCTTCGAAGCCCCAGCATTTT.

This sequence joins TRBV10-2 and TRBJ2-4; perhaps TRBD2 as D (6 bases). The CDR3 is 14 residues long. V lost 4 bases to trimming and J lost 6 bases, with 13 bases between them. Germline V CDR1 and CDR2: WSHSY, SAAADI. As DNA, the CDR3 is TGCGCCAGCAGTGGCCTTGGGCGGGGAAACATTCAGTACTTC. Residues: CASSGLGRGNIQYF.

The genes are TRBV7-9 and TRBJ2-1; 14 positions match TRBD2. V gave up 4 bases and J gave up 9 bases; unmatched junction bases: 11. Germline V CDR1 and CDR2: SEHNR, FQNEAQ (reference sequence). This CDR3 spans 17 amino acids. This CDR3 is CASSSLPGLAGVGEQFF. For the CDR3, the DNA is TGTGCCAGCAGCTCCTTACCGGGACTAGCGGGAGTCGGTGAGCAGTTCTTC.

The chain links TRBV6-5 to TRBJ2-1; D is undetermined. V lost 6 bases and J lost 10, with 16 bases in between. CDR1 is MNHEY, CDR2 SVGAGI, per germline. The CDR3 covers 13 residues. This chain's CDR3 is CASSFAVADEQFF. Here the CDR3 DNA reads TGTGCCAGCAGCTTCGCCGTAGCCGACGAGCAGTTCTTC.

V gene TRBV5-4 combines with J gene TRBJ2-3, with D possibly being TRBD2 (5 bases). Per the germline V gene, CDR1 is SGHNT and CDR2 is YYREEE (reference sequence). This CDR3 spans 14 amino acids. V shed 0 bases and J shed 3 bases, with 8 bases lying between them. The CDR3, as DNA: TGTGCCAGCAGCTTGGGTGGGAGAACAGATACGCAGTATTTT. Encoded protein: CASSLGGRTDTQYF.

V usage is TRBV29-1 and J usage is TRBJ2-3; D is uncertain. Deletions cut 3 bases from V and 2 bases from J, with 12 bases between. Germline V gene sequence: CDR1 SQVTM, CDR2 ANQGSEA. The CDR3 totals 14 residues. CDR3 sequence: CSVDPYLDTDTQYF. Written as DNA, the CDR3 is TGCAGCGTTGACCCTTATTTAGACACAGATACGCAGTATTTT.